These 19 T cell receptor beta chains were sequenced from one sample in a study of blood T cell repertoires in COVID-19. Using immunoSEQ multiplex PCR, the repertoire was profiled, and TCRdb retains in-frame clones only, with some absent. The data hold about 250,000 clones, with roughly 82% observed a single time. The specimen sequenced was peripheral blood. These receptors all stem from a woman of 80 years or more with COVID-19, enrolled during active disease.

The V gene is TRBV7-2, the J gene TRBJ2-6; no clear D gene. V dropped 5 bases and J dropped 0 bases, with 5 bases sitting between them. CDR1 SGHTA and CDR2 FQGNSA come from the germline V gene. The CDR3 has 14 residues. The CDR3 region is CASSPSSGANVLTF. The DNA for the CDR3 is TGTGCCAGCAGCCCCAGCTCTGGGGCCAACGTCCTGACTTTC.

The CDR3 loop is CASSPKEGKTGFLNYGYTF. CDR3 sequence (DNA): TGTGCCAGCAGCCCAAAGGAAGGGAAGACAGGTTTTTTAAACTATGGCTACACCTTC. The rearrangement joins TRBV21-1 to TRBJ1-2; TRBD1 reflects the table's D call only, with no check against the DNA. TRBV21-1 constitutes a pseudogene. The CDR3 covers 19 residues.

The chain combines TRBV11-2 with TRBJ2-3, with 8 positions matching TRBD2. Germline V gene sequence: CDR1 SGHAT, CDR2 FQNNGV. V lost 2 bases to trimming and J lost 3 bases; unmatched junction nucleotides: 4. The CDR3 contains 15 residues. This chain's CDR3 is CASSLRAGGTDTQYF. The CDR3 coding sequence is TGTGCCAGCAGCTTAAGGGCGGGGGGAACAGATACGCAGTATTTT.

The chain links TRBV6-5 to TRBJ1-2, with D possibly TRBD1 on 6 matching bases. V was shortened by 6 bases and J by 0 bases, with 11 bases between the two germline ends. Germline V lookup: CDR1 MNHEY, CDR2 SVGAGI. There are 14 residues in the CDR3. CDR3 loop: CASRRQATNYGYTF. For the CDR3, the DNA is TGTGCCAGCAGACGACAGGCAACTAACTATGGCTACACCTTC.

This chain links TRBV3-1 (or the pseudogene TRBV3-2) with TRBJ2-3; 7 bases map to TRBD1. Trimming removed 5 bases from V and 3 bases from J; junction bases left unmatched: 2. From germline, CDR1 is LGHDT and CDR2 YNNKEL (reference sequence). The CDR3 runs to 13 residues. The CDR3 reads CASSSRGTDTQYF. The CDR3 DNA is TGTGCCAGCAGCTCCAGGGGGACAGATACGCAGTATTTT.

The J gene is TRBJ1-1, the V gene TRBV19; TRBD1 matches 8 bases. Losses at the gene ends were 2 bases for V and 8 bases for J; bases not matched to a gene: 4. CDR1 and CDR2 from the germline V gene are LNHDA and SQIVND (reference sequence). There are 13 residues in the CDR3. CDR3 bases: TGTGCCAGTAGTATATCCCAGGGGGCGGAAGCTTTCTTT. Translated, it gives CASSISQGAEAFF.

The CDR3 nucleotides are TGTGCCAGCAGTGAAGTCTTAACAGCCAACTATGGCTACACCTTC. It translates to CASSEVLTANYGYTF. The rearrangement joins TRBV6-1 to TRBJ1-2; D is uncertain. V lost 1 base to trimming and J lost 2 bases, with 11 bases between them. There are 15 residues in the CDR3. CDR1 and CDR2 (germline): MNHNS, SASEGT.

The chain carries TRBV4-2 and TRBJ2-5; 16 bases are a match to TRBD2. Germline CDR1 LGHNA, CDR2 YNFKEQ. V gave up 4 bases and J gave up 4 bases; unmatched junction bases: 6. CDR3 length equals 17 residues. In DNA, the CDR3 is TGTGCCAGCAGCCCGGGACTAGCGGGGGGGCCGGGAGAGACCCAGTACTTC. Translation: CASSPGLAGGPGETQYF.

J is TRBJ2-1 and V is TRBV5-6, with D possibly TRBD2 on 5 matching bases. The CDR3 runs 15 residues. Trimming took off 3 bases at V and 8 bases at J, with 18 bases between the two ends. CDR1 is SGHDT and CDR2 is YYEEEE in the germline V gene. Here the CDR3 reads CASSSLASKRYEQFF. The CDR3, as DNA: TGTGCCAGCAGCTCTTTAGCGTCAAAAAGGTATGAGCAGTTCTTC.

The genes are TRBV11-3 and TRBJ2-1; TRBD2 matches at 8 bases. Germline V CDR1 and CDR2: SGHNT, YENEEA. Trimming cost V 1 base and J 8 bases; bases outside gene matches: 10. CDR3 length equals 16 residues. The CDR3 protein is CASSLGGVAGRDEQFF. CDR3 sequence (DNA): TGTGCCAGCAGCTTAGGAGGGGTAGCGGGGAGGGATGAGCAGTTCTTC.

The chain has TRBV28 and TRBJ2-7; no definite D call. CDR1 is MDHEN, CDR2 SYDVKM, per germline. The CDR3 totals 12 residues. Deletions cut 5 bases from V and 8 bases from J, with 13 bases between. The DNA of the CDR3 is TGTGCCAGCAGTGTGCGACAAATCCAGCAGTACTTC. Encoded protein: CASSVRQIQQYF.

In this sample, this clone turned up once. The CDR3 spells CASSPPTGVVGNEKLFF. Here the CDR3 DNA reads TGTGCCAGCTCACCACCGACAGGGGTCGTGGGAAATGAAAAACTGTTTTTT. This chain connects TRBV18 to TRBJ1-4, with 8 bases that match TRBD1. J gave up 5 bases and V 0 bases, and 8 bases lay outside the gene matches. This CDR3 has 17 amino acids. Germline assignment: CDR1 KGHSH and CDR2 LQKENI.

The CDR3 DNA is TGTGCCAGCAGTCCGCAGGGATATTATGGCTACACCTTC. Its protein is CASSPQGYYGYTF. V is TRBV27 and J is TRBJ1-2, with a tentative D call TRBD1 (5 bases). The CDR3 is 13 residues long. Germline V lookup: CDR1 MNHEY, CDR2 SMNVEV (reference sequence). The ends were cut back, 5 bases at V and 5 bases at J, with 12 bases in the middle.

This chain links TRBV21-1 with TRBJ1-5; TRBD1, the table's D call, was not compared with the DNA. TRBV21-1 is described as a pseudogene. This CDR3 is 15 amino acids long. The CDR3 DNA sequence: TGTGCCAGCAGCGAGAGGACAAGACTCAATCAGCCCCAGCATTTT. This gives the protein CASSERTRLNQPQHF.

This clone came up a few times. CDR3 nucleotides: TGTGCCAGCAGTGATCCCGGGAGGGGCCCATACGAAGCTTTCTTT. Amino acids: CASSDPGRGPYEAFF. The chain links TRBV6-1 to TRBJ1-1; tentatively, D is TRBD1 (5 bases). The V end lost 3 bases, the J end lost 8 bases, and 19 bases lay between the germline ends. Germline CDR1 MNHNS, CDR2 SASEGT. The CDR3 spans 15 residues.

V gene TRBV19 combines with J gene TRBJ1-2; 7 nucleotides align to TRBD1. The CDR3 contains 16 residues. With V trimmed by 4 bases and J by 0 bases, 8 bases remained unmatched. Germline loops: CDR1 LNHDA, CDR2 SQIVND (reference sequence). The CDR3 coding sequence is TGTGCCAGTAGTACGCAACAGGGGCAGGCTAACTATGGCTACACCTTC. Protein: CASSTQQGQANYGYTF. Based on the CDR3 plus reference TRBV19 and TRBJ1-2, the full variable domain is DGGITQSPKYLFRKEGQNVTLSCEQNLNHDAMYWYRQDPGQGLRLIYYSQIVNDFQKGDIAEGYSVSREKKESFPLTVTSAQKNPTAFYLCASSTQQGQANYGYTFGSGTRLTVV.

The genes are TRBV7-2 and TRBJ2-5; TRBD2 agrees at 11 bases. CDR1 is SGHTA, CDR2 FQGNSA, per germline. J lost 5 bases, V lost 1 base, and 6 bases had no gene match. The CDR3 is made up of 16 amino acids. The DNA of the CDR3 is TGTGCCAGCAGCTTAGGCGCTAGCGGGGGGTGGGAGACCCAGTACTTC. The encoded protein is CASSLGASGGWETQYF. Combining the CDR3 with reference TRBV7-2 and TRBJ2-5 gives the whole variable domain GAGVSQSPSNKVTEKGKDVELRCDPISGHTALYWYRQSLGQGLEFLIYFQGNSAPDKSGLPSDRFSAERTGGSVSTLTIQRTQQEDSAVYLCASSLGASGGWETQYFGPGTRLLVL.

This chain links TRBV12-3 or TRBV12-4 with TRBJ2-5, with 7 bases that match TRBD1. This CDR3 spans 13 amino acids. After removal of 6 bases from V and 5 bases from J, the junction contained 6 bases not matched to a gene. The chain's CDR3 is CASSRQGPETQYF. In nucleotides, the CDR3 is TGTGCCAGCAGCCGACAGGGACCCGAGACCCAGTACTTC.

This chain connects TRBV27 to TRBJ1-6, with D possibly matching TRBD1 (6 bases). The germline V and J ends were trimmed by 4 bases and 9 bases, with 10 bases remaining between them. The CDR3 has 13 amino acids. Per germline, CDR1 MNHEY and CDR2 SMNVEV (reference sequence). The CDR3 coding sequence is TGTGCCAGCAGTTACAGGGTTGCTTCACCCCTCCACTTT. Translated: CASSYRVASPLHF.